This T cell receptor beta chain was captured in a study of cytomegalovirus exposure and HLA in healthy donors. Method: immunoSEQ multiplex PCR; TCRdb's copy keeps in-frame clones and lacks some. The sample holds 220,000 or so clones, around 90% seen once. Findings and caveats of the study: Whilst most TCR sequences proved rare, a subset of public TCRs occurred across many donors.

A note on this clone: Its specificity is not known.

Sequencing was carried out using PBMCs. This TCR was recovered from a woman aged 18-35 years in good health and CMV-seropositive.

The CDR3 region has the DNA TGTGCCAGTAGTATGGTAGTGTGGGAGCGCTCCTACGAGCAGTACTTC. This gives the protein CASSMVVWERSYEQYF. V usage is TRBV19 and J usage is TRBJ2-7; perhaps TRBD2 as D (5 bases). The V gene lost 3 bases and the J gene lost 0 bases, with 15 bases spanning the gap. This CDR3 has 16 amino acids. Germline V lookup: CDR1 LNHDA, CDR2 SQIVND (reference sequence).